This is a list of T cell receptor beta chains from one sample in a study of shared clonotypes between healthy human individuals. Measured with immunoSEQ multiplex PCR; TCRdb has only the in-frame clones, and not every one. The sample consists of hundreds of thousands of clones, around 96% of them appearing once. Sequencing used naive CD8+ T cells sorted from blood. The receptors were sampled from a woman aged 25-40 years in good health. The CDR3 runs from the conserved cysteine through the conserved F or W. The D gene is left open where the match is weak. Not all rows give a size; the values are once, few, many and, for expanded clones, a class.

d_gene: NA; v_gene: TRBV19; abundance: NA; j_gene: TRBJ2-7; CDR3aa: CASSTLYRAYEQYF; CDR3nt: TGTGCCAGTAGTACCCTCTACAGAGCCTACGAGCAGTACTTC
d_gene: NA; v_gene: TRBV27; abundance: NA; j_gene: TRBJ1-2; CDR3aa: CASSLGTFYGYTF; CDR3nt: TGTGCCAGCAGTCTCGGGACTTTCTATGGCTACACCTTC
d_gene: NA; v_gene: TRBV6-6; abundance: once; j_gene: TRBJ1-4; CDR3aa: CASSYPPAVNEKLFF; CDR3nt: TGTGCCAGCAGTTACCCGCCGGCCGTTAATGAAAAACTGTTTTTT
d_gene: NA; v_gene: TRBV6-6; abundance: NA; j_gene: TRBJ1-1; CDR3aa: CASSLGWRTEAFF; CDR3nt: TGTGCCAGCAGTCTAGGGTGGAGGACTGAAGCTTTCTTT
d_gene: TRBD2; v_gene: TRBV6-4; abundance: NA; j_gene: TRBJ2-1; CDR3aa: CASSYAPGGEQFF; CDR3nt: TGTGCCAGCAGCTACGCTCCGGGAGGCGAGCAGTTCTTC
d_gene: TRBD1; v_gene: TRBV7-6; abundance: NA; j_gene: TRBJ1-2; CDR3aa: CASSPKTGGIGYGYTF; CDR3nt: TGTGCCAGCAGCCCGAAGACAGGGGGCATAGGCTATGGCTACACCTTC
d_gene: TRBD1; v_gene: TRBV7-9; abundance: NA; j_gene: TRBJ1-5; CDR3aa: CASSDTRQGLFQPQHF; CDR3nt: TGTGCCAGCAGCGACACCCGACAGGGTCTTTTTCAGCCCCAGCATTTT
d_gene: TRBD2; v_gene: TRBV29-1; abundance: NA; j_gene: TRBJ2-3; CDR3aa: CSVTGEVTSGITDTQYF; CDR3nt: TGCAGCGTGACAGGAGAGGTCACTAGCGGGATCACAGATACGCAGTATTTT
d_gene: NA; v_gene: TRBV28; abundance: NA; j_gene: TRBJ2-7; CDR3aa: CASSLFPGDEQYF; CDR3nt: TGTGCCAGCAGTTTATTCCCGGGGGACGAGCAGTACTTC
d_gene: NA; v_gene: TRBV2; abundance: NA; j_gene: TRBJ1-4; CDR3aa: CASIGPDEKLFF; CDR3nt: TGTGCCAGCATCGGGCCGGATGAAAAACTGTTTTTT
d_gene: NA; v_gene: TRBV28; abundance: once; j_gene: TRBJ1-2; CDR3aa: CASSLSYSGGPDGYTF; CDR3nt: TGTGCCAGCAGTTTATCTTATTCGGGGGGGCCGGATGGCTACACCTTC
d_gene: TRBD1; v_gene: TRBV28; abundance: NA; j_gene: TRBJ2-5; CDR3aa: CASSEGAVQETQYF; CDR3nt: TGTGCCAGCAGTGAGGGGGCGGTCCAAGAGACCCAGTACTTC
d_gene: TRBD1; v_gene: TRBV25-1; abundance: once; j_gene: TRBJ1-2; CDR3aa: CASSESPGGASGYTF; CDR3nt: TGTGCCAGCAGTGAATCTCCAGGGGGCGCTTCTGGCTACACCTTC
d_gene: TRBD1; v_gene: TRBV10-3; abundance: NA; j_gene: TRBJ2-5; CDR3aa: CAILDPGQARETQYF; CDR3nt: TGTGCCATACTCGACCCGGGACAGGCAAGGGAGACCCAGTACTTC
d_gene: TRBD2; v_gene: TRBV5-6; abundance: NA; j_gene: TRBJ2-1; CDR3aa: CASSGPSGSSYNEQFF; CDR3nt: TGTGCCAGCAGCGGGCCTAGCGGAAGCTCCTACAATGAGCAGTTCTTC
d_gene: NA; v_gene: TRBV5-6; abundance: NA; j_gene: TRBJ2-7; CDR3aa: CASSLLYGSGYEQYF; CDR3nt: TGTGCCAGCAGCTTGCTCTACGGGAGTGGGTACGAGCAGTACTTC
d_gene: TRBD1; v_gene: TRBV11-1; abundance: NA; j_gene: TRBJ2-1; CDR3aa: CASSLFGSGTVNEQFF; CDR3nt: TGTGCCAGCAGCTTATTTGGTTCCGGGACAGTCAATGAGCAGTTCTTC
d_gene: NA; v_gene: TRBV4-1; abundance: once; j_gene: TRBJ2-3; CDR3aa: CASSQVGIGADTQYF; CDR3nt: TGCGCCAGCAGCCAGGTGGGAATAGGAGCAGATACGCAGTATTTT
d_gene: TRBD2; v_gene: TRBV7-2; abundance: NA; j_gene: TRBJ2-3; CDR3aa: CASSRTSGISDTQYF; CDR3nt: TGTGCCAGCAGTCGGACTAGCGGGATTTCAGATACGCAGTATTTT
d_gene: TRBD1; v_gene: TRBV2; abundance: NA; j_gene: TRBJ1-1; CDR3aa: CASYSGGAEAFF; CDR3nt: TGTGCCTCTTATTCAGGGGGAGCTGAAGCTTTCTTT
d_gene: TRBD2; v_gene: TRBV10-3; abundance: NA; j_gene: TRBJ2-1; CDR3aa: CASSGWAGAPDEQFF; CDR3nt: TGTGCCAGCTCCGGGTGGGCGGGAGCACCGGATGAGCAGTTCTTC